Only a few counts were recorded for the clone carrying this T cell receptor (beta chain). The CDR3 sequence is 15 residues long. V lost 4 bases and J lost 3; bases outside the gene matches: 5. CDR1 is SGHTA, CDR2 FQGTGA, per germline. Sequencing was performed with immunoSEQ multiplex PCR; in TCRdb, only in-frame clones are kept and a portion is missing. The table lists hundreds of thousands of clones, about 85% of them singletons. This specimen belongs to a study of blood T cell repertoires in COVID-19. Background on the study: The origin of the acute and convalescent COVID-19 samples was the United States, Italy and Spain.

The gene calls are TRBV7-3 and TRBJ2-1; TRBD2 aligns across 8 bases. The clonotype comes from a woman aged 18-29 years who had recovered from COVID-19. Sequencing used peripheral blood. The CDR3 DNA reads TGTGCCAGCAGCTCTTATAGCGGGAACTACAATGAGCAGTTCTTC. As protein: CASSSYSGNYNEQFF.